Only one count was recorded for the clone carrying this T cell receptor (beta chain). What it recognizes is unknown. These data are taken from a study of cytomegalovirus exposure and HLA in healthy donors. Broader study findings: Altogether, 150 to 200 TCR beta chains were recorded as cytomegalovirus-associated. Most TCR sequences were seen very rarely across donors, but some public TCRs occurred in many. Researchers reported that a few CMV-associated chains were confirmed in vitro as CMV antigen-specific.

Measured with immunoSEQ multiplex PCR; TCRdb has only the in-frame clones, and not every one. The sample shows approximately 230,000 clones, less than 90% of them seen only once. The donors formed part of the approximately 130-subject validation cohort, distinct from the roughly 700-subject first cohort. This CDR3 has 15 amino acids. Germline CDR1 and CDR2: MNHEY and SMNVEV (reference sequence). Trimming took 6 bases from V and 8 from J, leaving 21 bases between them. The V gene is TRBV27, the J gene TRBJ2-3; a weak D match, TRBD1 (6 bases). The sequence was obtained from a man aged 18 to 29 in good health and CMV-seropositive. The sample taken for sequencing was PBMCs. The CDR3 spells CASRQSQGRLGTQYF. CDR3 nucleotide sequence: TGTGCCAGCAGACAGTCACAGGGTCGATTAGGTACGCAGTATTTT.